The 8 T cell receptor beta chains below come from one sample, sequenced in a study of blood T cells in healthy people across ages. Then a second PCR, running about 6 to 12 cycles, was carried out with a sample-barcoded 5' primer and a J-beta primer mix. A single record per CDR3 protein comes from TCRdb applying MiXCR to the 5' RACE reads. Seen here are 600,000 to 800,000 distinct CDR3 sequences, around 52% observed once, and the top ten hold roughly 14%. Sequenced sample: blood. The receptors derive from a woman of 80 years or more in good health.

The chain combines TRBV10-3 with TRBJ2-4; 11 bases align to TRBD1. The length of the CDR3 is 17 residues. CDR1 ENHRY and CDR2 SYGVKD come from the germline V gene. V was clipped by 0 bases and J by 3 bases; unmatched bases: 4. The CDR3 bases are TGTGCCATCAGTGAGTCGGGGACAGGGGGTGACAAAAACATTCAGTACTTC. Its protein is CAISESGTGGDKNIQYF.

In this sample, this clonotype turned up once. The V and J genes are TRBV6-6 and TRBJ1-2; D gene ambiguous. Per germline, CDR1 MNHNY and CDR2 SVGAGI (reference sequence). The CDR3 is 12 residues long. V dropped 5 bases and J dropped 0 bases, with 4 bases sitting between them. The CDR3 region has the DNA TGTGCCAGCAGTGATGCTAACTATGGCTACACCTTC. This encodes CASSDANYGYTF.

Regarding this clonotype: Being one base from a much bigger clone, this may be a read error. V gene TRBV10-3 combines with J gene TRBJ2-7; 7 bases match TRBD1. The V gene end was trimmed by 8 bases and the J gene end by 1 base; junction bases not matched to a gene: 8. Per germline, CDR1 ENHRY and CDR2 SYGVKD. This CDR3 has 14 residues. The DNA of the CDR3 is TGTGCCATCGCCGGACAGGAAGGATCCTACGAGCAGTACTTC. Its protein product is CAIAGQEGSYEQYF.

The chain joins TRBV3-1 to TRBJ2-4; D is undetermined. TRBJ2-7 explains the end of the DNA better; the J call may be wrong. This CDR3 contains 15 residues. Per the germline V gene, CDR1 is LGHDT and CDR2 is YNNKEL (reference sequence). CDR3 sequence reads: CASSQDPGTTYEQYF. In DNA form, the CDR3 reads TGTGCCAGCAGCCAAGATCCAGGCACGACCTACGAGCAGTACTTC.

The CDR3 spells CASSTLRGGGAVEQFF. The CDR3 nucleotides read TGTGCCAGCAGTACCCTGAGGGGCGGGGGGGCGGTTGAGCAGTTCTTC. The rearrangement uses TRBV6-5 and TRBJ2-1, with 9 bases lining up with TRBD2. V was clipped by 5 bases and J by 9 bases; unmatched bases: 14. Germline CDR1 reads MNHEY; CDR2 reads SVGAGI. The CDR3 is 16 amino acids.

The chain has TRBV25-1 and TRBJ2-3; a weak D match, TRBD1 (5 bases). The V gene's germline CDR1 is MGHDK and CDR2 SYGVNS. CDR3 length: 13 amino acids. Between the trimmed V and J ends, which lost 1 base and 10 bases, there was a span of 12 bases. Here the CDR3 DNA reads TGTGCCAGCAGTGAATTGGGGCGTTTGGCGCAGTATTTT. Its protein product is CASSELGRLAQYF.

This clonotype was detected ten times or more. The rearrangement joins TRBV27 to TRBJ2-7; no clear D. Germline loops: CDR1 MNHEY, CDR2 SMNVEV (reference sequence). The CDR3 is 16 amino acids. V gave up 6 bases and J gave up 0 bases, with 18 bases separating them. The CDR3 region is CASSEYPGQSSYEQYF. CDR3 nucleotides: TGTGCCAGCAGCGAATATCCGGGCCAGAGCTCCTACGAGCAGTACTTC.

At least ten counts were recorded for this clonotype. V and J are TRBV24-1 and TRBJ2-5; D may be TRBD2 (5 bases). V was cut by 4 bases and J by 5 bases, with 13 bases left in between. Germline CDR1 KGHDR, CDR2 SFDVKD. The CDR3 runs to 14 residues. The CDR3 sequence: CATSDRGLQETQYF. Here the CDR3 DNA reads TGTGCCACCAGTGACCGCGGACTCCAGGAGACCCAGTACTTC.